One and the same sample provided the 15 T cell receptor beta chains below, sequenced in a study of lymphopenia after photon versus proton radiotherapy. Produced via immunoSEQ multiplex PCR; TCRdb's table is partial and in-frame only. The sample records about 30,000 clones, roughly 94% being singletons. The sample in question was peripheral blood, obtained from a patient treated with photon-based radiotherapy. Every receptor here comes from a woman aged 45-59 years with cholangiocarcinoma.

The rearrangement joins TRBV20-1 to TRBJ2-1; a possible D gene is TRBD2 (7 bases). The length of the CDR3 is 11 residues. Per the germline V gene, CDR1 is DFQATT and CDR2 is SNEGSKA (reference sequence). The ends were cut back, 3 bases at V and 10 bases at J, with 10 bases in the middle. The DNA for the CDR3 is TGCAGTGCTAGTAGGGGGGGAGAGCAGTTCTTC. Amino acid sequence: CSASRGGEQFF.

The CDR3 nucleotides are TGTGCCAGCAGGGACCTCAGCTCCTATAATTCACCCCTCCACTTT. It codes for CASRDLSSYNSPLHF. The V and J genes are TRBV6-5 and TRBJ1-6; D not resolved. The CDR3 is made up of 15 amino acids. CDR1 MNHEY and CDR2 SVGAGI come from the germline V gene. V was shortened by 6 bases and J by 0 bases, with 9 bases between the two germline ends.

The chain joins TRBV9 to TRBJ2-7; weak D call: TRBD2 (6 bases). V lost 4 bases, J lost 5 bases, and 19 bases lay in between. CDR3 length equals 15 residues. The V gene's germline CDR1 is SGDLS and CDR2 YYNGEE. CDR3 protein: CASSPTMGGSDEQYF. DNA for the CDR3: TGTGCCAGCAGCCCCACCATGGGGGGTTCTGACGAGCAGTACTTC.

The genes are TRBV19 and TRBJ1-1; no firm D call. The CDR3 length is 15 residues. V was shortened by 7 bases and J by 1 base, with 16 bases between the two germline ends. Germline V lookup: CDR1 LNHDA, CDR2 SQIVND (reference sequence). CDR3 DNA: TGTGCCAGTATTGGACGACGGAGGAAGAACACTGAAGCTTTCTTT. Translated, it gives CASIGRRRKNTEAFF.

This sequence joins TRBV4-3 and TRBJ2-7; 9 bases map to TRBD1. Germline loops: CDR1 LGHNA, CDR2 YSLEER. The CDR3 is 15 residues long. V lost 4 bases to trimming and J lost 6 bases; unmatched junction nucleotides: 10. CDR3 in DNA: TGCGCCAGCAGCCGGACGACAGGGGGAATTGGCGAGCAGTACTTC. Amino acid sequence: CASSRTTGGIGEQYF.

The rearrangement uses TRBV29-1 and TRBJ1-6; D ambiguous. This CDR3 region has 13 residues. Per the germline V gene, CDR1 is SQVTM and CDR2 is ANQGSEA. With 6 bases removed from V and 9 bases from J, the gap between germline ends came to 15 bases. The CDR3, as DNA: TGCAGCGTACGAACGGGAGGGAGTTCACCCCTCCACTTT. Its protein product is CSVRTGGSSPLHF.

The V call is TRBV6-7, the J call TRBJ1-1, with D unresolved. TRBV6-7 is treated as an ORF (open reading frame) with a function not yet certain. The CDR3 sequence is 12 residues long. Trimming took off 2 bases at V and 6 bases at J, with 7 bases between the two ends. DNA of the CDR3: TGTGCCAGCAGTTACAGTGAATCTGAAGCTTTCTTT. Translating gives CASSYSESEAFF.

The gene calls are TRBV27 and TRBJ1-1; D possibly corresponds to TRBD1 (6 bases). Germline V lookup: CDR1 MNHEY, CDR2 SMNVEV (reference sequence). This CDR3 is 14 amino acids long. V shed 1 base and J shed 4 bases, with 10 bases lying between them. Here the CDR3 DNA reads TGTGCCAGCAGTTTATATGGAGGGGGCACTGAAGCTTTCTTT. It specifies CASSLYGGGTEAFF.

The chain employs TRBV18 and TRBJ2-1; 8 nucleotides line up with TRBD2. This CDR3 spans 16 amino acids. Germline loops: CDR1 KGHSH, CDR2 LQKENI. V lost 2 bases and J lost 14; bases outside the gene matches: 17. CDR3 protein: CASSPGVRGATTEEFF. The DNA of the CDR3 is TGTGCCAGCTCACCAGGGGTGCGGGGGGCAACCACGGAGGAGTTCTTC.

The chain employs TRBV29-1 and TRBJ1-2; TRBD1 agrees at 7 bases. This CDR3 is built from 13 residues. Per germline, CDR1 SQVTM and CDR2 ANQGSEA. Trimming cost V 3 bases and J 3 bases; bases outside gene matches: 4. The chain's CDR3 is CSVDKGGDYGYTF. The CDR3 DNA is TGCAGCGTTGATAAAGGGGGCGACTATGGCTACACCTTC. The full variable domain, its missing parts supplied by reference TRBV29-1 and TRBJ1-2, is SAVISQKPSRDICQRGTSLTIQCQVDSQVTMMFWYRQQPGQSLTLIATANQGSEATYESGFVIDKFPISRPNLTFSTLTVSNMSPEDSSIYLCSVDKGGDYGYTFGSGTRLTVV.

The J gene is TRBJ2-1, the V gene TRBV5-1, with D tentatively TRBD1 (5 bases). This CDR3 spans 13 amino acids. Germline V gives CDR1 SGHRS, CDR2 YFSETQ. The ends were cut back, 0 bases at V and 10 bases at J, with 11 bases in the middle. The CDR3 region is CASSLEGQGEQFF. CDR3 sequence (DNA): TGCGCCAGCAGCTTGGAGGGGCAAGGCGAGCAGTTCTTC.

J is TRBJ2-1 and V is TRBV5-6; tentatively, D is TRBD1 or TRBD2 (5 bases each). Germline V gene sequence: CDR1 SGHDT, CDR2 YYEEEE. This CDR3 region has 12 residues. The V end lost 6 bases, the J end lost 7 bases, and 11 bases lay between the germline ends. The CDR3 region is CASIGWGNEQFF. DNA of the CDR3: TGTGCCAGCATCGGGTGGGGGAATGAGCAGTTCTTC.

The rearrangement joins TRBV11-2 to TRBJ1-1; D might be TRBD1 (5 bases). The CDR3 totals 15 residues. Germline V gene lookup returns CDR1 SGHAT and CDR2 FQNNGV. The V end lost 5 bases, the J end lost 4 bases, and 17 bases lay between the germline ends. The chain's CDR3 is CASSPGRGGSTEAFF. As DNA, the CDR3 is TGTGCCAGCAGCCCTGGGAGGGGTGGGAGCACTGAAGCTTTCTTT. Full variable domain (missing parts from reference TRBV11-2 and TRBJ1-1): EAGVAQSPRYKIIEKRQSVAFWCNPISGHATLYWYQQILGQGPKLLIQFQNNGVVDDSQLPKDRFSAERLKGVDSTLKIQPAKLEDSAVYLCASSPGRGGSTEAFFGQGTRLTVV.

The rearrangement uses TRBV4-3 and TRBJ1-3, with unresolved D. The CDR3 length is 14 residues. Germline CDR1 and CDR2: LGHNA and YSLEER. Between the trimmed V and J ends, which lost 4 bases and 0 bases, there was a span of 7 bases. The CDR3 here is CASSLSASGNTIYF. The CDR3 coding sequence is TGCGCCAGCAGCCTTTCAGCCTCTGGAAACACCATATATTTT.

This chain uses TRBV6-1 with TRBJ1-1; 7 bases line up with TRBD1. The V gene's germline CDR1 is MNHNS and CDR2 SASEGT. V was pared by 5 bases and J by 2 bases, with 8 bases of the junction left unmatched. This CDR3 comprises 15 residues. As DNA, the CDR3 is TGTGCCAGCAGTCAGACAGGGACCCATAACACTGAAGCTTTCTTT. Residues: CASSQTGTHNTEAFF.